This T cell receptor (beta chain) was captured by sequencing in a study of blood T cell repertoires in COVID-19. Losses at the gene ends were 7 bases for V and 3 bases for J; bases not matched to a gene: 6. There are 14 residues in the CDR3. CDR1 is MNHEY, CDR2 SVGAGI, per germline. In the authors' methods: For nucleated cells, counts were estimated from reference gene primer amplification. TCRdb keeps only in-frame clones here, not all; method: immunoSEQ multiplex PCR. D and trimming were read from the DNA, whereas the V and J calls and clone size are those reported in that table. The sample has approximately 90,000 clones, 88% seen once; the top ten hold 0.47%.

This clonotype was sampled from a man aged 55-75 years with acute or convalescent COVID-19. This chain connects TRBV6-5 to TRBJ2-7; TRBD1 aligns across 10 bases. The sequencing sample was made of peripheral blood. The DNA of the CDR3 is TGTGCCAGCAATCTCCGGGACAGGGGCTACGAGCAGTACTTC. This encodes CASNLRDRGYEQYF.